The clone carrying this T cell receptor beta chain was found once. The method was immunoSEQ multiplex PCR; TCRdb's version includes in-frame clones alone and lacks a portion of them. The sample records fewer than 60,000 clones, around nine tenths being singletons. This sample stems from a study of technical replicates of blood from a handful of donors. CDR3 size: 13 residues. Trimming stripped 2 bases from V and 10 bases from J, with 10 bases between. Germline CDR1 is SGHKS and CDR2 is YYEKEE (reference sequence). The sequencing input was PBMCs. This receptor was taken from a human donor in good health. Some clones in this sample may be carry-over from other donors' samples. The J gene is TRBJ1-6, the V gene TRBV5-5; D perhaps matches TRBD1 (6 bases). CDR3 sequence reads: CASSLGTNSPLHF. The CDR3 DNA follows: TGTGCCAGCAGCTTAGGGACAAACTCACCCCTCCACTTT.